These 27 T cell receptor beta chains originate from one sample sequenced in a study of blood T cell repertoires in COVID-19. The repertoire was sequenced with immunoSEQ multiplex PCR; TCRdb's copy has only in-frame clones and lacks some. Of over 200,000 clones in the sample, 80% to 90% were seen once. What was sequenced was peripheral blood. All receptors derive from an elderly man with acute or convalescent COVID-19.

The chain is built from TRBV5-1 and TRBJ2-2; 12 positions match TRBD2. Germline V gene sequence: CDR1 SGHRS, CDR2 YFSETQ. Trimming took 0 bases from V and 4 from J; bases not matched to a gene: 7. This CDR3 is 18 amino acids long. The CDR3 region is CASSLVQTSGRGTGELFF. CDR3 DNA: TGCGCCAGCAGCTTGGTTCAGACTAGCGGGAGAGGCACCGGGGAGCTGTTTTTT.

The chain has TRBV27 and TRBJ2-2; no firm D call. Germline V gives CDR1 MNHEY, CDR2 SMNVEV (reference sequence). Deletions cut 7 bases from V and 8 bases from J, with 11 bases between. This CDR3 has 12 residues. The CDR3: CASTNIAGELFF. In nucleotides, the CDR3 is TGTGCCAGCACCAACATCGCTGGGGAGCTGTTTTTT.

V usage is TRBV5-1 and J usage is TRBJ2-3, with a tentative D call TRBD2 (5 bases). Trimming shortened V by 2 bases and J by 6 bases, and 10 bases separated the two germline ends. The CDR3 covers 13 residues. Germline V gene data show CDR1 as SGHRS and CDR2 as YFSETQ. The CDR3 DNA reads TGCGCCAGCAGCTTTGTTACGGGGGATACGCAGTATTTT. Translated: CASSFVTGDTQYF. The full variable domain, completed using reference TRBV5-1 and TRBJ2-3, is KAGVTQTPRYLIKTRGQQVTLSCSPISGHRSVSWYQQTPGQGLQFLFEYFSETQRNKGNFPGRFSGRQFSNSRSEMNVSTLELGDSALYLCASSFVTGDTQYFGPGTRLTVL.

The chain joins TRBV18 to TRBJ2-5; TRBD1 aligns across 7 bases. Germline V lookup: CDR1 KGHSH, CDR2 LQKENI. This CDR3 has 15 amino acids. After removal of 4 bases from V and 5 bases from J, the junction contained 10 bases not matched to a gene. The CDR3 DNA reads TGTGCCAGCTCACAAACGACAGGGAAGGGCGAGACCCAGTACTTC. It translates to CASSQTTGKGETQYF.

The chain employs TRBV19 and TRBJ1-1, with 9 positions matching TRBD1. Germline loops: CDR1 LNHDA, CDR2 SQIVND (reference sequence). Trimming took 5 bases from V and 1 from J; bases not matched to a gene: 5. This CDR3 spans 15 amino acids. The CDR3 region is CASSPRTGANTEAFF. For the CDR3, the DNA is TGTGCCAGTAGTCCACGGACAGGGGCGAACACTGAAGCTTTCTTT. Combining the CDR3 with reference TRBV19 and TRBJ1-1 gives the whole variable domain DGGITQSPKYLFRKEGQNVTLSCEQNLNHDAMYWYRQDPGQGLRLIYYSQIVNDFQKGDIAEGYSVSREKKESFPLTVTSAQKNPTAFYLCASSPRTGANTEAFFGQGTRLTVV.

V is TRBV19 and J is TRBJ2-3; D might be TRBD2 (6 bases). The germline V and J ends were trimmed by 4 bases and 1 base, with 18 bases remaining between them. This CDR3 comprises 17 residues. Germline values: CDR1 LNHDA, CDR2 SQIVND (reference sequence). CDR3 sequence reads: CASSKFGGGAGTDTQYF. The DNA of the CDR3 is TGTGCCAGTAGTAAGTTCGGGGGAGGTGCCGGCACAGATACGCAGTATTTT.

This rearrangement joins TRBV11-3 to TRBJ2-5; 9 nucleotides align to TRBD2. The germline V gene has CDR1 SGHNT and CDR2 YENEEA. J lost 5 bases, V lost 1 base, and 11 bases had no gene match. The CDR3 spans 17 residues. The CDR3 region is CASSLVGLAGSEETQYF. The CDR3 DNA is TGTGCCAGCAGCTTAGTTGGGCTAGCGGGGAGTGAGGAGACCCAGTACTTC.

This clone occurred once. The rearrangement uses TRBV5-4 and TRBJ1-6; TRBD1 might be the D (5 bases). Per the germline V gene, CDR1 is SGHNT and CDR2 is YYREEE (reference sequence). The V and J ends lost 3 bases and 2 bases respectively, with 9 bases between them. CDR3 length: 15 amino acids. The CDR3 DNA reads TGTGCCAGCAGCTCCAGGGATGCCTATAATTCACCCCTCCACTTT. Its protein product is CASSSRDAYNSPLHF.

The genes are TRBV30 and TRBJ2-2, with a possible D match to TRBD2 (6 bases). Germline V CDR1 and CDR2: GTSNPN, SVGIG (reference sequence). V lost 0 bases, J lost 7 bases, and 12 bases lay in between. The CDR3 runs 14 residues. The CDR3 bases are TGTGCCTGGAGTGTAATTACGGGGGTCGGGGAGCTGTTTTTT. Its translation is CAWSVITGVGELFF. The entire variable domain, with the rest obtained from reference TRBV30 and TRBJ2-2, is as follows: SQTIHQWPATLVQPVGSPLSLECTVEGTSNPNLYWYRQAAGRGLQLLFYSVGIGQISSEVPQNLSASRPQDRQFILSSKKLLLSDSGFYLCAWSVITGVGELFFGEGSRLTVL.

The V and J genes are TRBV12-3 or TRBV12-4 and TRBJ1-4; D remains ambiguous. V was trimmed by 3 bases and J by 7 bases, leaving 9 bases between them. This CDR3 region has 13 residues. DNA for the CDR3: TGTGCCAGCAGTTTGTACAGCGGTGAAAAACTGTTTTTT. This sequence encodes CASSLYSGEKLFF.

J is TRBJ2-3 and V is TRBV19; D gene ambiguous. Germline loops: CDR1 LNHDA, CDR2 SQIVND (reference sequence). Trimming stripped 3 bases from V and 1 base from J, with 5 bases between. The CDR3 length is 13 residues. The CDR3 DNA reads as TGTGCCAGTAGTATGCCGGGCACAGATACGCAGTATTTT. This encodes CASSMPGTDTQYF.

J is TRBJ1-5 and V is TRBV7-3; 8 bases are a match to TRBD1. CDR1 and CDR2 (germline): SGHTA, FQGTGA. CDR3 length: 14 residues. Losses at the gene ends were 5 bases for V and 3 bases for J; bases not matched to a gene: 3. CDR3 loop: CASSQTGVNQPQHF. The CDR3 coding sequence is TGTGCCAGCAGCCAGACAGGGGTCAATCAGCCCCAGCATTTT.

This CDR3 reads CASSEFLGQGLETQYF. The CDR3 coding sequence is TGTGCCAGCAGTGAATTCCTTGGGCAGGGGCTTGAGACCCAGTACTTC. The V gene is TRBV25-1, the J gene TRBJ2-5; tentative D call: TRBD1 (6 bases). Germline V gene data show CDR1 as MGHDK and CDR2 as SYGVNS. The germline V and J ends were trimmed by 1 base and 5 bases, with 17 bases remaining between them. The CDR3 extends over 16 amino acids.

The genes are TRBV13 and TRBJ2-3; 8 nucleotides agree with TRBD2. The CDR3 spans 15 residues. With 10 bases clipped from V and 2 bases from J, the junction kept 11 bases outside the gene matches. Germline loops: CDR1 PRHDT, CDR2 FYEKMQ (reference sequence). Here the CDR3 reads CATVRAGANTDTQYF. The CDR3 DNA follows: TGTGCCACCGTTAGAGCGGGAGCGAACACAGATACGCAGTATTTT.

This chain uses TRBV11-1 with TRBJ2-3; D is uncertain. The germline CDR1 and CDR2 sequences are SGHAT and FQDESV (reference sequence). This CDR3 is 12 amino acids long. Trimming cost V 5 bases and J 2 bases, with 5 bases left between them. The CDR3 sequence is CASSPHTDTQYF. The CDR3 region has the DNA TGTGCCAGCAGCCCACACACAGATACGCAGTATTTT. The full variable domain, with the rest looked up from reference TRBV11-1 and TRBJ2-3, is EAEVAQSPRYKITEKSQAVAFWCDPISGHATLYWYRQILGQGPELLVQFQDESVVDDSQLPKDRFSAERLKGVDSTLKIQPAELGDSAMYLCASSPHTDTQYFGPGTRLTVL.

The J gene is TRBJ2-7, the V gene TRBV10-1; possibly TRBD2 for D (6 bases). The ends were cut back, 2 bases at V and 6 bases at J, with 17 bases in the middle. The CDR3 spans 15 residues. Germline V gene sequence: CDR1 WNHNN, CDR2 SYGVQD (reference sequence). In DNA, the CDR3 is TGCGCCAGCAGTGAGGGGGGGACCGGAATCTCCGAGCAGTACTTC. Translated: CASSEGGTGISEQYF.

The chain recombines TRBV9 with TRBJ2-7; 9 positions agree with TRBD2. Germline loops: CDR1 SGDLS, CDR2 YYNGEE. V lost 4 bases and J lost 3; bases outside the gene matches: 14. There are 17 residues in the CDR3. The CDR3: CASSPLAGSSIGYEQYF. The CDR3 DNA is TGTGCCAGCAGCCCTCTAGCGGGAAGTTCTATAGGCTACGAGCAGTACTTC.

V and J are TRBV24-1 and TRBJ2-3; a possible D gene is TRBD2 (5 bases). V shed 5 bases and J shed 7 bases, with 24 bases lying between them. Germline CDR1 is KGHDR and CDR2 is SFDVKD. CDR3 length: 17 residues. The CDR3 sequence is CATSGGTGPSGSNTQYF. The DNA for the CDR3 is TGTGCCACCAGTGGCGGTACGGGTCCGAGCGGATCCAATACGCAGTATTTT.

The chain has TRBV18 and TRBJ2-1; 9 nucleotides align to TRBD2. Trimming removed 0 bases from V and 4 bases from J; junction bases left unmatched: 1. The CDR3 is 15 residues long. Germline CDR1 is KGHSH and CDR2 is LQKENI. Written as DNA, the CDR3 is TGTGCCAGCTCACCACCTAGCGGGGGTTACAATGAGCAGTTCTTC. This translates into CASSPPSGGYNEQFF. Looking up the rest from reference TRBV18 and TRBJ2-1 gives the full variable domain: NAGVMQNPRHLVRRRGQEARLRCSPMKGHSHVYWYRQLPEEGLKFMVYLQKENIIDESGMPKERFSAEFPKEGPSILRIQQVVRGDSAAYFCASSPPSGGYNEQFFGPGTRLTVL.

The CDR3 reads CASTDRGYGYTF. The CDR3 DNA follows: TGTGCCAGTACCGACAGGGGCTATGGCTACACCTTC. The chain uses TRBV19 and TRBJ1-2, with TRBD1 identical over 8 bases. Trimming took 7 bases from V and 4 from J; bases not matched to a gene: 2. CDR3 length equals 12 residues. CDR1 and CDR2 from the germline V gene are LNHDA and SQIVND (reference sequence). The variable domain in full, completed from reference TRBV19 and TRBJ1-2, reads DGGITQSPKYLFRKEGQNVTLSCEQNLNHDAMYWYRQDPGQGLRLIYYSQIVNDFQKGDIAEGYSVSREKKESFPLTVTSAQKNPTAFYLCASTDRGYGYTFGSGTRLTVV.

This chain connects TRBV7-2 to TRBJ2-3; 11 nucleotides match TRBD2. V trimming: 5 bases; J trimming: 4 bases; junction bases outside the gene matches: 14. Germline CDR1 SGHTA, CDR2 FQGNSA. The CDR3 has 18 residues. The CDR3 loop is CASSPGGLAGESSDTQYF. The CDR3 region has the DNA TGTGCCAGCAGCCCTGGCGGACTAGCGGGCGAGTCATCAGATACGCAGTATTTT.

This clone was seen a few times. V is TRBV5-5 and J is TRBJ1-5, with D uncertain. The length of the CDR3 is 14 residues. The ends were cut back, 4 bases at V and 3 bases at J, with 11 bases in the middle. Germline V gene data show CDR1 as SGHKS and CDR2 as YYEKEE (reference sequence). The CDR3 DNA is TGTGCCAGCAGCCTTGACTCAGTCAATCAGCCCCAGCATTTT. This gives the protein CASSLDSVNQPQHF.

The chain uses TRBV7-2 and TRBJ1-2; D unresolved. V gave up 4 bases and J gave up 6 bases, with 12 bases separating them. The CDR3 covers 13 residues. Germline CDR1 reads SGHTA; CDR2 reads FQGNSA. The CDR3 region is CASSSLKAHGYTF. The CDR3 DNA is TGTGCCAGCAGCTCACTTAAAGCCCATGGCTACACCTTC.

J is TRBJ2-1 and V is TRBV7-9; 7 positions agree with TRBD2. The length of the CDR3 is 14 residues. V gave up 6 bases and J gave up 8 bases; unmatched junction bases: 10. The germline V gene has CDR1 SEHNR and CDR2 FQNEAQ (reference sequence). The CDR3 sequence: CASSGLAVIDEQFF. The CDR3 DNA is TGTGCCAGCAGTGGCCTAGCGGTAATAGATGAGCAGTTCTTC.

V gene TRBV5-5 combines with J gene TRBJ1-6, with D possibly being TRBD1 (6 bases). Trimming pared 4 bases from V and 5 bases from J, leaving 22 bases between. The CDR3 sequence is 18 residues long. Germline lookup yields CDR1 SGHKS and CDR2 YYEKEE (reference sequence). The DNA for the CDR3 is TGTGCCAGCAGCAGCCTGGTGAGAGCGGGACAAAATAATTCACCCCTCCACTTT. It codes for CASSSLVRAGQNNSPLHF.

This clone was picked up a small number of times. The chain links TRBV18 to TRBJ2-5; maybe TRBD1 (5 bases). CDR1 is KGHSH and CDR2 is LQKENI in the germline V gene. CDR3 size: 14 residues. Trimming took 1 base from V and 5 from J, leaving 11 bases between them. The CDR3, as DNA: TGTGCCAGCTCACCACAATCAGGGCGGGAGACCCAGTACTTC. Translation gives CASSPQSGRETQYF.

The chain links TRBV5-8 to TRBJ2-1, with 7 bases matching TRBD2. Germline CDR1 reads SGHTS; CDR2 reads YDEGEE. The V gene end was trimmed by 4 bases and the J gene end by 8 bases; junction bases not matched to a gene: 12. The CDR3 runs 15 residues. As DNA, the CDR3 is TGTGCCAGCAGCCTAGCGGTAACACGAGCATATGAGCAGTTCTTC. This gives the protein CASSLAVTRAYEQFF.